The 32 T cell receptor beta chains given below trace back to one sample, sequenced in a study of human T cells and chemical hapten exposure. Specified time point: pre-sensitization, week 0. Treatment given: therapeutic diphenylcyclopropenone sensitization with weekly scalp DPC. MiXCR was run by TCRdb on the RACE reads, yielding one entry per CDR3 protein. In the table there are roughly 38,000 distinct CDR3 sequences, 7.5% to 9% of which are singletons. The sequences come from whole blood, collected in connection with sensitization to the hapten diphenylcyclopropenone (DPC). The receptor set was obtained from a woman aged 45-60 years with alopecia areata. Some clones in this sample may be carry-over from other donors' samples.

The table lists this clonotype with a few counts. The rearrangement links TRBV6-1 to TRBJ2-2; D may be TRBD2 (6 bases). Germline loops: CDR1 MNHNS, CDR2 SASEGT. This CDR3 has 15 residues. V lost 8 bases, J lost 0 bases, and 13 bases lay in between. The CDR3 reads CASREGGSNTGELFF. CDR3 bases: TGTGCCAGCCGAGAAGGAGGGTCGAACACCGGGGAGCTGTTTTTT.

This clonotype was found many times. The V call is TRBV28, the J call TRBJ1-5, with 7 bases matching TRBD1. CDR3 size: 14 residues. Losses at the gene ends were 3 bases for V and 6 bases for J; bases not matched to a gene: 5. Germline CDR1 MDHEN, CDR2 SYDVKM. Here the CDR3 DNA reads TGTGCCAGCAGTTTTGAGAGGGGGCCTCAGCCCCAGCATTTT. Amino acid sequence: CASSFERGPQPQHF.

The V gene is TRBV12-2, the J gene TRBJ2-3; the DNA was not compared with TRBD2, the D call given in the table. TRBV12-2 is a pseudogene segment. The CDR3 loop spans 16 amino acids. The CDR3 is CASCTRLAGGTDTQYF. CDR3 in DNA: TGTGCAAGTTGCACCAGACTAGCGGGGGGCACAGATACGCAGTATTTT.

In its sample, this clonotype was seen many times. CDR3: CASSDVDRPGAYGYTF. The DNA of the CDR3 is TGTGCCAGCAGTGACGTCGACAGGCCCGGGGCCTATGGCTACACCTTC. V usage is TRBV6-5 and J usage is TRBJ1-2; maybe TRBD1 (6 bases). V lost 5 bases, J lost 4 bases, and 20 bases lay in between. CDR1 and CDR2 from the germline V gene are MNHEY and SVGAGI. This CDR3 is built from 16 residues.

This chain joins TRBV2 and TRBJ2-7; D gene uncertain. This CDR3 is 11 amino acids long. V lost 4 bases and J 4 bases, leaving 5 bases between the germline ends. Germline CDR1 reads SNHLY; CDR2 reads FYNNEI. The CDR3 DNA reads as TGTGCCAGCAGTGTCCCTTACGAGCAGTACTTC. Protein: CASSVPYEQYF.

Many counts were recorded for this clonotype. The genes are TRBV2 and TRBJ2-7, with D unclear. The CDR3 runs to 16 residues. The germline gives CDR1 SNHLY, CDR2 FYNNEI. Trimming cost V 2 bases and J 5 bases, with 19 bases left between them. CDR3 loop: CASSESPDVGLHEQYF. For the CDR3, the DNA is TGTGCCAGCAGTGAAAGCCCCGACGTGGGTCTCCACGAGCAGTACTTC.

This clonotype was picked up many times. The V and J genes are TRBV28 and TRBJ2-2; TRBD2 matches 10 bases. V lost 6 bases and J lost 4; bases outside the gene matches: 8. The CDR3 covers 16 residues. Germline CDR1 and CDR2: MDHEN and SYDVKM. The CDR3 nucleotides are TGTGCCAGCAGCGCTGGGGGACTAGCGCTCACCGGGGAGCTGTTTTTT. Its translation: CASSAGGLALTGELFF.

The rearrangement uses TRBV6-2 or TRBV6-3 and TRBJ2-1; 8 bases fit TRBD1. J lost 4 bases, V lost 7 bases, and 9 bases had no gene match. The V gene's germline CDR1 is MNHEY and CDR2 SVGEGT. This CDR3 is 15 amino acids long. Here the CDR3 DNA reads TGTGCCAGCATATTAGGACAGGGAGGTTACAATGAGCAGTTCTTC. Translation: CASILGQGGYNEQFF.

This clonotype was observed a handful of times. CDR3 sequence (DNA): TGTGCCAGCAGGGCAGGGGGCTCTGGGGCCAACGTCCTGACTTTC. Translation gives CASRAGGSGANVLTF. The chain uses TRBV11-2 and TRBJ2-6; 7 nucleotides line up with TRBD1. This CDR3 contains 15 residues. V lost 6 bases to trimming and J lost 0 bases; unmatched junction nucleotides: 2. Per germline, CDR1 SGHAT and CDR2 FQNNGV.

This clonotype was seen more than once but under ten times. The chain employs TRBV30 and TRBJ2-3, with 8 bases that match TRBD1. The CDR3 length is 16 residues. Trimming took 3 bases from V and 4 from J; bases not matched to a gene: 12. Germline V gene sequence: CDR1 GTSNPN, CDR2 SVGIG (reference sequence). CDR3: CAWSETGPRGPDTQYF. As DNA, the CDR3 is TGTGCCTGGAGCGAAACTGGACCCAGGGGGCCAGATACGCAGTATTTT. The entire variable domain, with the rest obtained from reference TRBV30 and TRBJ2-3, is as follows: SQTIHQWPATLVQPVGSPLSLECTVEGTSNPNLYWYRQAAGRGLQLLFYSVGIGQISSEVPQNLSASRPQDRQFILSSKKLLLSDSGFYLCAWSETGPRGPDTQYFGPGTRLTVL.

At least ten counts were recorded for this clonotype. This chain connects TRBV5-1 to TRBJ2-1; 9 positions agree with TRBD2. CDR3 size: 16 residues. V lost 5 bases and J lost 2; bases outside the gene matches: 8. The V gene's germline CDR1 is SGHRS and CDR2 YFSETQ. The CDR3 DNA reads TGCGCCAGCAGTAAGGGGCTAGCGGGACCCTACAATGAGCAGTTCTTC. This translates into CASSKGLAGPYNEQFF.

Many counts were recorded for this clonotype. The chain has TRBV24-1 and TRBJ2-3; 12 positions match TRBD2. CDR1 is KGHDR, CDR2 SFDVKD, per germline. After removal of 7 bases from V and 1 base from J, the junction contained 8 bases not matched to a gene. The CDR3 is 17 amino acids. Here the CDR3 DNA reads TGTGCCACCAGAGGTTCGCGACTAGCGGGAGGCACAGATACGCAGTATTTT. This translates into CATRGSRLAGGTDTQYF.

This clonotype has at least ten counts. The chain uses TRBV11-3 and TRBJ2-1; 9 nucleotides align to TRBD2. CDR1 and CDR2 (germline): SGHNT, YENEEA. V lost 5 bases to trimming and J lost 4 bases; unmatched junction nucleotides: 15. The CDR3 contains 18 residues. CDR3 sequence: CASSRRAGGALSYNEQFF. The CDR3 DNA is TGTGCCAGCAGCCGTAGGGCGGGAGGGGCTCTCTCTTACAATGAGCAGTTCTTC.

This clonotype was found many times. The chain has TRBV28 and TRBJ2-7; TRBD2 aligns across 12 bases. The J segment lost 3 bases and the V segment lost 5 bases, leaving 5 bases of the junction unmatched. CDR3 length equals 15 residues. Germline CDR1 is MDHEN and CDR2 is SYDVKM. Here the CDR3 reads CASSPGTSGYYEQYF. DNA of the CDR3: TGTGCCAGCAGTCCTGGGACTAGCGGGTACTACGAGCAGTACTTC.

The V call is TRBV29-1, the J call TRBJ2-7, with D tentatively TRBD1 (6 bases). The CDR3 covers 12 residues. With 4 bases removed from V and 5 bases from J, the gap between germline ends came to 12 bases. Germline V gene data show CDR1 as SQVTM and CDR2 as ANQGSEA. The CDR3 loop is CSVVPGTNEQYF. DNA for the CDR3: TGCAGCGTTGTCCCAGGGACAAACGAGCAGTACTTC.

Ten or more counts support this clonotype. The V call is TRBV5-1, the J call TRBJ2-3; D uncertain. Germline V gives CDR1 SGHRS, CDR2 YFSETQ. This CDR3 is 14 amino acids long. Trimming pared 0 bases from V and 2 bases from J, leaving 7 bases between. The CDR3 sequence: CASSLDGTTDTQYF. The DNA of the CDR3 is TGCGCCAGCAGCTTGGACGGCACCACAGATACGCAGTATTTT.

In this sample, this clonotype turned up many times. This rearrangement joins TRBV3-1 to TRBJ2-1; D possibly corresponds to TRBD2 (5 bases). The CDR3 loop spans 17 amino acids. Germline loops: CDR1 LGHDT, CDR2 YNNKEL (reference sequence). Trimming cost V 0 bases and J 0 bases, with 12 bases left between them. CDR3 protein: CASSQDRTSGSYNEQFF. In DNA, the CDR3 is TGTGCCAGCAGCCAAGATAGGACTTCCGGCTCCTACAATGAGCAGTTCTTC.

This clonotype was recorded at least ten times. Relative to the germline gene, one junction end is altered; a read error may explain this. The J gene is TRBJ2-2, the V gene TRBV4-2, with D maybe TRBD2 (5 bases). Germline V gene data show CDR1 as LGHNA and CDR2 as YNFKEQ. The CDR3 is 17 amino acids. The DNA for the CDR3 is TGTGTCAGCAGCCAAGTCCGTGCTAGCCGAAGGACCGGGGAGCTGTTTTTT. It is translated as CVSSQVRASRRTGELFF.

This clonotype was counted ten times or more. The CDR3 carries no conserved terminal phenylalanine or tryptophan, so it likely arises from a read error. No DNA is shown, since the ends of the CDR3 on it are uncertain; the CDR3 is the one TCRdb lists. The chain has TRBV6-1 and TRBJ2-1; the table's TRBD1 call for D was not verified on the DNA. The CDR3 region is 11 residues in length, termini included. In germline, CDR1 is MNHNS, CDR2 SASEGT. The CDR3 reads CASGDRVPPRV.

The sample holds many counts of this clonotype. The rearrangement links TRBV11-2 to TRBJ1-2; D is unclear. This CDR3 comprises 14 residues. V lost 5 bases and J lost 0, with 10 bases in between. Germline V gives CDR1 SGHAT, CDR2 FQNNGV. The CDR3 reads CASSQLRANYGYTF. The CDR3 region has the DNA TGTGCCAGCAGCCAGCTTCGGGCTAACTATGGCTACACCTTC.

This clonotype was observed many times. DNA of the CDR3: TGTGCCAGCAGATGGACAGGGACTAGCAATCAGCCCCAGCATTTT. It specifies CASRWTGTSNQPQHF. The V gene is TRBV12-3 or TRBV12-4, the J gene TRBJ1-5, with 8 bases that match TRBD1. The V and J ends lost 6 bases and 0 bases, in that order; junction bases with no gene match: 4. This CDR3 spans 15 amino acids.

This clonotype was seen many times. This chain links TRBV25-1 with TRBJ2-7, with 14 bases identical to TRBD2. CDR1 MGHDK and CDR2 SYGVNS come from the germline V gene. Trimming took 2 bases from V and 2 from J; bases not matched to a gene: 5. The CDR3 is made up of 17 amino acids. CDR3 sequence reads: CASSEGGLAGVAYEQYF. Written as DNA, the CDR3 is TGTGCCAGCAGTGAAGGGGGACTAGCGGGAGTAGCCTACGAGCAGTACTTC.

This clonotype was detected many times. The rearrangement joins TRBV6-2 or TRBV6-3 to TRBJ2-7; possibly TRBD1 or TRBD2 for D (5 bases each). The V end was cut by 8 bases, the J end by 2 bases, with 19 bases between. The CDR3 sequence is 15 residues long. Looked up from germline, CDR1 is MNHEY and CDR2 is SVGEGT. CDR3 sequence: CASRSPGPGAYEQYF. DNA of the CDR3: TGTGCCAGCCGATCCCCGGGACCCGGGGCCTACGAGCAGTACTTC.

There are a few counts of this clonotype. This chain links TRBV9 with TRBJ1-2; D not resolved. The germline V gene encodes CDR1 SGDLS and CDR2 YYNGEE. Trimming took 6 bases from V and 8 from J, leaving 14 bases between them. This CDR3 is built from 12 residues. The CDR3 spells CASKGGSPGYTF. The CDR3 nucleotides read TGTGCCAGCAAAGGCGGAAGCCCGGGCTACACCTTC.

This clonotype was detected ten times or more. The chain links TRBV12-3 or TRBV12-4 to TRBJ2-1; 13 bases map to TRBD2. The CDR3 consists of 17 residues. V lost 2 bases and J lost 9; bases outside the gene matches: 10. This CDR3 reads CASSLSQGLAGATEQFF. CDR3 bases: TGTGCCAGCAGTTTAAGCCAAGGACTAGCGGGAGCGACTGAGCAGTTCTTC.

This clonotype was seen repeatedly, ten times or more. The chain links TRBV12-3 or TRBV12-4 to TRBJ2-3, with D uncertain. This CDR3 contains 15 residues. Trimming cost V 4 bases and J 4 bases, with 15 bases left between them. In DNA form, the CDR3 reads TGTGCCAGCAGTTCAAGGGATGCCGGCGCAGATACGCAGTATTTT. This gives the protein CASSSRDAGADTQYF.

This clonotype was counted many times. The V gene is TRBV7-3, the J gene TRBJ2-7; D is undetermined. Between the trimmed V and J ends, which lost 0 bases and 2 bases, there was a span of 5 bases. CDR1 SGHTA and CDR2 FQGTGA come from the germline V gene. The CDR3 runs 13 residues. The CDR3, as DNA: TGTGCCAGCAGCTTAACGGGGACCTACGAGCAGTACTTC. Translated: CASSLTGTYEQYF.

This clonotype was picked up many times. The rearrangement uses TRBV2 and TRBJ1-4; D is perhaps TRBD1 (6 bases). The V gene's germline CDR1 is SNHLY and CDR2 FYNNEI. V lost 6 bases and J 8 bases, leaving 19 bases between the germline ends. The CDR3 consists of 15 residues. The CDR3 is CASRQQGLEGEKLFF. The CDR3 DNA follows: TGTGCCAGCAGGCAACAGGGCCTAGAAGGGGAAAAACTGTTTTTT.

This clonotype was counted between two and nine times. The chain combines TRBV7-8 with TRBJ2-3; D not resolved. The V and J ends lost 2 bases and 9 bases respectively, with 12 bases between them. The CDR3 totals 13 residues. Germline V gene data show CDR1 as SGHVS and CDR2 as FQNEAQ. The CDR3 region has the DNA TGTGCCAGCAGCTTAAAATTGACCGGGACGCAGTATTTT. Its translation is CASSLKLTGTQYF.

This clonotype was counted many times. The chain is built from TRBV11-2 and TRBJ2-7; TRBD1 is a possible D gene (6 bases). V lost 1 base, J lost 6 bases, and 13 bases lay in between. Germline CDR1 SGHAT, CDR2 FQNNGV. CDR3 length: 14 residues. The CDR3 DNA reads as TGTGCCAGCAGCTTAGTCGGGGCAGGGGCCGAGCAGTACTTC. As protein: CASSLVGAGAEQYF. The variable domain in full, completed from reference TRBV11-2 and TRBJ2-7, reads EAGVAQSPRYKIIEKRQSVAFWCNPISGHATLYWYQQILGQGPKLLIQFQNNGVVDDSQLPKDRFSAERLKGVDSTLKIQPAKLEDSAVYLCASSLVGAGAEQYFGPGTRLTVT.

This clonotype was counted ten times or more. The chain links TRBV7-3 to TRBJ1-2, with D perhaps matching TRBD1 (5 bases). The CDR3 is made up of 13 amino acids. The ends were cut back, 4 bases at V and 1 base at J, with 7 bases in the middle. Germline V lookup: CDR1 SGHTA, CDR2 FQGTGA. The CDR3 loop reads CASSYGGNYGYTF. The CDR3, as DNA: TGTGCCAGCAGCTACGGGGGTAACTATGGCTACACCTTC. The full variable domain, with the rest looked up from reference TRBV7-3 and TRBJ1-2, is GAGVSQTPSNKVTEKGKYVELRCDPISGHTALYWYRQSLGQGPEFLIYFQGTGAADDSGLPNDRFFAVRPEGSVSTLKIQRTERGDSAVYLCASSYGGNYGYTFGSGTRLTVV.

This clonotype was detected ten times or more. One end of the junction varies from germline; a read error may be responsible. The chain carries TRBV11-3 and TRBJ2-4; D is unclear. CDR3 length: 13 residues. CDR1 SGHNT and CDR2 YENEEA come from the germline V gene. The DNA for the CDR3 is TGTGCCAGCAGCCGTGTGTGGAGAAACATTCAGTATTTC. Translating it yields CASSRVWRNIQYF.